The clone carrying this T cell receptor (beta chain) has ten or more counts. Antigen: not known. TCR beta CDR3 sequences were amplified from RNA transcripts. TCR CDR3 underwent first-round RT-PCR with the HTBI primer set. TCRdb re-called the multiplex PCR reads with MiXCR, one entry per CDR3 protein. The table includes 360,000 or so distinct CDR3 sequences, approximately 18% detected once. The data derive from a study of T cells in Graves' hyperthyroidism and ophthalmopathy. For the study at large: Peripheral blood samples were taken at initial diagnosis, prior to any treatment.

Study results and limitations: The majority of expanded thyroid clonotypes above 0.001 also appeared in blood.

The V gene lost 0 bases and the J gene lost 0 bases, with 17 bases spanning the gap. This CDR3 contains 18 residues. The germline V gene has CDR1 DFQATT and CDR2 SNEGSKA (reference sequence). Pregnant or lactating patients were excluded, as were those with uncontrolled infection or other autoimmune disease. Fresh peripheral blood, 7.5 to 10 ml of it, supplied the PBMCs. Sequenced input: blood. The TCR sequence derives from a woman in her thirties or forties with Graves' ophthalmopathy. V and J are TRBV20-1 and TRBJ2-2; D perhaps matches TRBD1 (6 bases). CDR3 sequence: CSARDGGSLSANTGELFF. CDR3 sequence (DNA): TGCAGTGCTAGAGATGGGGGCAGTTTATCCGCGAACACCGGGGAGCTGTTTTTT.